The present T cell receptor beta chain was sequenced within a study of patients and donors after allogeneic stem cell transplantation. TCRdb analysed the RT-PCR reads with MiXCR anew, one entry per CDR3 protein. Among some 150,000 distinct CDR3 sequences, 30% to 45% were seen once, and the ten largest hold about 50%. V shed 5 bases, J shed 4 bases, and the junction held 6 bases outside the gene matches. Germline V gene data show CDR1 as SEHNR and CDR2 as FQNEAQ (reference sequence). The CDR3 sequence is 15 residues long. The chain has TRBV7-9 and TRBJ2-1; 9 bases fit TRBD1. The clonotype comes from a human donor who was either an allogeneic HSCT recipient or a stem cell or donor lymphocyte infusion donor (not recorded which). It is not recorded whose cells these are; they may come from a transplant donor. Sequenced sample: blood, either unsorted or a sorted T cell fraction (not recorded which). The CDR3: CASSPGGTGYNEQFF. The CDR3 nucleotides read TGTGCCAGCAGCCCCGGGGGGACAGGGTACAATGAGCAGTTCTTC.